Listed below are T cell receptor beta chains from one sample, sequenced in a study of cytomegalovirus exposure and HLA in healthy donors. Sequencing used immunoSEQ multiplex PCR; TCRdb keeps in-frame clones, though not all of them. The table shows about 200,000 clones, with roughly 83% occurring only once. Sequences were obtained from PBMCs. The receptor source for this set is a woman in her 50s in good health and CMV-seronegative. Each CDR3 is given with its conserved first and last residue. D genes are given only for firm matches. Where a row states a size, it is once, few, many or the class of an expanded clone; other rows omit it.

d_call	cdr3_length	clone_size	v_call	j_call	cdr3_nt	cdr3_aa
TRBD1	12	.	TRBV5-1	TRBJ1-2	TGCGCCAGCAGCTTCGGACAGGGTGGCTACACCTTC	CASSFGQGGYTF
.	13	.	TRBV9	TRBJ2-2	TGTGCCAGCAGCGTAGTCCTTACCGGGGAGCTGTTTTTT	CASSVVLTGELFF
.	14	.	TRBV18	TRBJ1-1	TGTGCCAGCTTACAGACAGGTTTAGTCACTGAAGCTTTCTTT	CASLQTGLVTEAFF
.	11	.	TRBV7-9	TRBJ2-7	TGTGCCAGCGGTGGAGGGTACGAGCAGTACTTC	CASGGGYEQYF
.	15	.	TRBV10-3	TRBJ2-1	TGTGCCATCAGTGACGCTCGCGGGAACAACAATGAGCAGTTCTTC	CAISDARGNNNEQFF
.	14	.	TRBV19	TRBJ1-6	TGTGCCAGTAGTCCCCTGGACACCTATTCACCCCTCCACTTT	CASSPLDTYSPLHF
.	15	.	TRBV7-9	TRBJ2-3	TGTGCCAGCAGCTTTGGAGGACTCAACACAGATACGCAGTATTTT	CASSFGGLNTDTQYF
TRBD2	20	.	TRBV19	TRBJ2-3	TGTGCCAGTAGTATAAAGCGGGGGACTAGCGGGGGAGAAAGCACAGATACGCAGTATTTT	CASSIKRGTSGGESTDTQYF
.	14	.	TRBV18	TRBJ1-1	TGTGCCACGTCGGCGGGGGGCCGAGCGACTGAAGCTTTCTTT	CATSAGGRATEAFF
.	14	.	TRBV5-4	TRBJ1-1	TGTGCCAGCAGCTCTCAAGCGGTCCGGACTGAAGCTTTCTTT	CASSSQAVRTEAFF
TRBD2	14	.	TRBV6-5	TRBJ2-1	TGTGCCAGCAACCCGACTAGCGGGATAGGTGAGCAGTTCTTC	CASNPTSGIGEQFF
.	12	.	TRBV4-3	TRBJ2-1	TGCGCCAGCAGCCAAGGACCGGGTGAGCAGTTCTTC	CASSQGPGEQFF
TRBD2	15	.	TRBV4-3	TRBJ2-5	TGCGCCAGCAGCCAACTAGGAGGACTAGCTGAGACCCAGTACTTC	CASSQLGGLAETQYF
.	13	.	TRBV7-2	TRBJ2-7	TGTGCCAGCAGCTTCCGGCCTTACTACGAGCAGTACTTC	CASSFRPYYEQYF
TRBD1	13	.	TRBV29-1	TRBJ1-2	TGCAGCGTTGTACGACAGGGAGGTTTTGGCTACACCTTC	CSVVRQGGFGYTF
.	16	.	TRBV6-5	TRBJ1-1	TGTGCCAGCAGTTACTTTCGGGTCCTGCGGGACCCTGAAGCTTTCTTT	CASSYFRVLRDPEAFF
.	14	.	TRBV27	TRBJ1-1	TGTGCCAGCAGTTCCCCGGGGGGGTACACTGAAGCTTTCTTT	CASSSPGGYTEAFF
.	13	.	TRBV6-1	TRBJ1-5	TGTGCCAGCAGTGGGACATTAGATCAGCCCCAGCATTTT	CASSGTLDQPQHF
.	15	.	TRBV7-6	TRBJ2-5	TGTGCCAGCAGCTTAGAGGGGGGGCGGGTTGAGACCCAGTACTTC	CASSLEGGRVETQYF
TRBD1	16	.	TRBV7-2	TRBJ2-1	TGTGCCAGCAGCTCCGAGACAGGGACGAGGTACAATGAGCAGTTCTTC	CASSSETGTRYNEQFF
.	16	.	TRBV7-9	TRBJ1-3	TGTGCCAGCAGTCCCTGGAAACAGATCTCTGGAAACACCATATATTTT	CASSPWKQISGNTIYF
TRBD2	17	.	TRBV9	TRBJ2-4	TGTGCCAGCAGCGTAGCGGCTTCGGGGGGGGCCGGGGACATTCAGTACTTC	CASSVAASGGAGDIQYF
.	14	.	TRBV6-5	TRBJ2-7	TGTGCCAGCAGAACCTTCGGACAGTCCTACGAGCAGTACTTC	CASRTFGQSYEQYF
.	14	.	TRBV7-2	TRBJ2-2	TGTGCCAGCAGCCGGGACTTTTACACCGGGGAGCTGTTTTTT	CASSRDFYTGELFF
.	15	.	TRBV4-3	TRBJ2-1	TGCGCCAGCAGCCAAGATCCAGGGACACAGGCCGAGCAGTTCTTC	CASSQDPGTQAEQFF
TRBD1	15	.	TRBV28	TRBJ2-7	TGTGCCAGCAGTCCCCCGACAGGGGCCCGCTACGAGCAGTACTTC	CASSPPTGARYEQYF
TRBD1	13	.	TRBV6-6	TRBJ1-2	TGTGCCAGCAGGCGGGGACAGGGGGACGGCTACACCTTC	CASRRGQGDGYTF
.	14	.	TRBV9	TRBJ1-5	TGTGCCAGCAGCGTAGACGGGGGGGATCAGCCCCAGCATTTT	CASSVDGGDQPQHF
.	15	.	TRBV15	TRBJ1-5	TGTGCCACCAGCAGGGTTGACAGAGTGGATCAGCCCCAGCATTTT	CATSRVDRVDQPQHF
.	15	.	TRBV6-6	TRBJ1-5	TGTGCCAGCCTCCGGCTGGGGGGGCCGAATCAGCCCCAGCATTTT	CASLRLGGPNQPQHF
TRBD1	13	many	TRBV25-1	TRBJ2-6	TGTGCCAGCAGTCTCACAGGGGTGGGCGTCCTGACTTTC	CASSLTGVGVLTF
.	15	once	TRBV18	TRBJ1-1	TGTGCCAGCTCCCCGGTGGAGGGGTTGGACACTGAAGCTTTCTTT	CASSPVEGLDTEAFF
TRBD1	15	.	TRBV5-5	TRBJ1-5	TGTGCCAGCAGCTTGACAGGGGATTTCTATCAGCCCCAGCATTTT	CASSLTGDFYQPQHF
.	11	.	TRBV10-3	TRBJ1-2	TGTGCCATCACTAAGGGGATTGGCTACACCTTC	CAITKGIGYTF
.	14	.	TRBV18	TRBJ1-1	TGTGCCAGCTCTCGGGATCCCGGGAGCACTGAAGCTTTCTTT	CASSRDPGSTEAFF
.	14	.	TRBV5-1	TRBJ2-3	TGCGCCAGCAGCTTACCGACAGGCACAGATACGCAGTATTTT	CASSLPTGTDTQYF
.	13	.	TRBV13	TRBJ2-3	TGTGCCAGCAGCTTGGGGGAGGTAGATACGCAGTATTTT	CASSLGEVDTQYF
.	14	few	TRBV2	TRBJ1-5	TGTGCCAGCAGTGAAGGTCAGTTCAATCAGCCCCAGCATTTT	CASSEGQFNQPQHF
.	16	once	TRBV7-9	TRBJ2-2	TGTGCCAGCAGCTCCGCGGGACGGCCGAACACCGGGGAGCTGTTTTTT	CASSSAGRPNTGELFF
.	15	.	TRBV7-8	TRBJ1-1	TGTGCCAGCAGCTTAGCGGGAGGGGGAGTTACTGAAGCTTTCTTT	CASSLAGGGVTEAFF
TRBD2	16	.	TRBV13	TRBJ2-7	TGTGCCAGCAGCTTACGGCTAGCGGGGGGTACGGGCGAGCAGTACTTC	CASSLRLAGGTGEQYF